The 11 T cell receptor beta chains given below trace back to one sample, sequenced in a study of T cell responses to AZD1222 COVID-19 vaccine. TCRdb's copy holds only in-frame clones and misses some; the assay was immunoSEQ multiplex PCR. This sample has over 100,000 clones, with more than 75% found just once. This sample comprised peripheral blood, obtained 28 days after the second AZD1222 dose. These receptors were obtained from an adult who received the AZD1222 COVID-19 vaccine.

This chain links TRBV7-2 with TRBJ2-3, with 7 bases identical to TRBD2. Trimming took 5 bases from V and 2 from J; bases not matched to a gene: 7. Germline V lookup: CDR1 SGHTA, CDR2 FQGNSA. This CDR3 region has 15 residues. CDR3 loop: CASSPVTSATDTQYF. CDR3 nucleotides: TGTGCCAGCAGCCCAGTTACTAGCGCCACAGATACGCAGTATTTT.

The V gene is TRBV7-8, the J gene TRBJ2-1; 12 positions match TRBD2. V shed 5 bases, J shed 2 bases, and the junction held 7 bases outside the gene matches. The CDR3 length is 17 residues. Germline CDR1 is SGHVS and CDR2 is FQNEAQ. The DNA for the CDR3 is TGTGCCAGCAGCCTACGGGCTAGCGGGAGGGCCTACAATGAGCAGTTCTTC. The encoded protein is CASSLRASGRAYNEQFF.

V gene TRBV24-1 combines with J gene TRBJ2-1; D perhaps matches TRBD1 (6 bases). The CDR3 has 20 amino acids. The germline V gene encodes CDR1 KGHDR and CDR2 SFDVKD. V was cut by 2 bases and J by 3 bases, with 25 bases left in between. In nucleotides, the CDR3 is TGTGCCACCAGTGATTCTTCAGGGGCCCCCACCAAAGGAATCTACAATGAGCAGTTCTTC. Residues: CATSDSSGAPTKGIYNEQFF.

In this sample, this clone turned up once. J is TRBJ2-5 and V is TRBV7-9; 14 positions match TRBD2. Germline V lookup: CDR1 SEHNR, CDR2 FQNEAQ (reference sequence). This CDR3 is 16 amino acids long. Germline trimming cut 5 bases from V and 5 bases from J; bases unmatched to any gene: 7. The CDR3 DNA reads TGTGCCAGCAGCCCGGGACTAGCGGGAGTATCGGAGACCCAGTACTTC. It encodes CASSPGLAGVSETQYF.

This rearrangement joins TRBV27 to TRBJ2-7, with no clear D. This CDR3 has 14 residues. V was cut by 3 bases and J by 0 bases, with 9 bases left in between. In germline, CDR1 is MNHEY, CDR2 SMNVEV (reference sequence). The CDR3: CASSFGRISYEQYF. The CDR3 DNA reads TGTGCCAGCAGTTTCGGACGGATCTCCTACGAGCAGTACTTC.

This chain joins TRBV7-8 and TRBJ1-2; no reliable D call. V lost 0 bases and J lost 7, with 15 bases in between. The CDR3 runs 15 residues. CDR1 and CDR2 (germline): SGHVS, FQNEAQ. The chain's CDR3 is CASSLAPLGYRGYTF. The DNA of the CDR3 is TGTGCCAGCAGCTTAGCCCCGTTAGGGTATCGTGGCTACACCTTC.

The V call is TRBV2, the J call TRBJ1-1, with 7 bases fitting TRBD1. V lost 6 bases and J lost 3; bases outside the gene matches: 7. The CDR3 spans 14 residues. From germline, CDR1 is SNHLY and CDR2 FYNNEI. DNA for the CDR3: TGTGCCAGCAGGGGTAGGACAGGTGACACTGAAGCTTTCTTT. This codes for CASRGRTGDTEAFF.

This rearrangement joins TRBV19 to TRBJ1-5, with 9 bases identical to TRBD1. Germline V gene lookup returns CDR1 LNHDA and CDR2 SQIVND (reference sequence). V lost 8 bases, J lost 9 bases, and 8 bases stayed unmatched. This CDR3 has 13 amino acids. CDR3 sequence reads: CASRTGAGRPQHF. The CDR3 region has the DNA TGTGCCAGTCGGACAGGGGCTGGGAGGCCCCAGCATTTT.

V gene TRBV5-1 combines with J gene TRBJ2-3, with 9 positions matching TRBD1. Germline V gene data show CDR1 as SGHRS and CDR2 as YFSETQ. The V gene end was trimmed by 3 bases and the J gene end by 0 bases; junction bases not matched to a gene: 2. CDR3 length: 15 amino acids. The CDR3: CASSSTGGSTDTQYF. The CDR3 region has the DNA TGCGCCAGCAGCTCGACAGGGGGAAGCACAGATACGCAGTATTTT.

The gene calls are TRBV5-5 and TRBJ2-7; possible D gene TRBD2, 5 bases. CDR1 SGHKS and CDR2 YYEKEE come from the germline V gene (reference sequence). The CDR3 spans 13 residues. V gave up 4 bases and J gave up 4 bases, with 12 bases separating them. CDR3 region: CASSRAREYEQYF. CDR3 DNA: TGTGCCAGCAGCCGGGCGAGGGAATACGAGCAGTACTTC.

V and J are TRBV5-4 and TRBJ1-2, with D unclear. Germline V gene data show CDR1 as SGHNT and CDR2 as YYREEE (reference sequence). This CDR3 is 15 amino acids long. V lost 3 bases, J lost 5 bases, and 17 bases lay in between. The chain's CDR3 is CASSSFDLDAYGYTF. As DNA, the CDR3 is TGTGCCAGCAGCTCCTTCGACCTAGACGCTTATGGCTACACCTTC.